These 3 T cell receptor beta chains were all obtained from the same sample, sequenced in a study of blood T cell repertoires in COVID-19. Only in-frame clones appear in the TCRdb table, and some are missing; sequencing was by immunoSEQ multiplex PCR. Of 60,000 to 90,000 clones listed, roughly 84% are singletons. The specimen was peripheral blood. The receptors derive from a man aged 45-65 years with acute or convalescent COVID-19.

The chain is built from TRBV3-1 (or the pseudogene TRBV3-2) and TRBJ2-7, with 10 positions matching TRBD1. From germline, CDR1 is LGHDT and CDR2 YNNKEL (reference sequence). CDR3 size: 15 residues. Germline trimming cut 6 bases from V and 3 bases from J; bases unmatched to any gene: 8. CDR3 in DNA: TGTGCCAGCAGACCCGGGACAGGGGAATTCTACGAGCAGTACTTC. It translates to CASRPGTGEFYEQYF.

The rearrangement links TRBV6-2 or TRBV6-3 to TRBJ1-2; D gene ambiguous. The CDR3 loop spans 14 amino acids. The V gene's germline CDR1 is MNHEY and CDR2 SVGEGT. V was trimmed by 0 bases and J by 4 bases, leaving 9 bases between them. CDR3 nucleotide sequence: TGTGCCAGCAGTTACTCGAATCAGGCCTATGGCTACACCTTC. Translated, it gives CASSYSNQAYGYTF.

This chain joins TRBV10-1 and TRBJ2-7; 10 bases line up with TRBD2. The CDR3 is 14 residues long. J was trimmed by 9 bases and V by 0 bases; bases with no gene match: 5. The V gene's germline CDR1 is WNHNN and CDR2 SYGVQD (reference sequence). DNA for the CDR3: TGCGCCAGCAGTGAGTCCCTAGCGGGAGTTGGGCAGTACTTC. Translating gives CASSESLAGVGQYF.